This paragraph reports one T cell receptor beta chain. The CDR3 contains 13 residues. Germline CDR1 SNHLY, CDR2 FYNNEI. Trimming pared 6 bases from V and 4 bases from J, leaving 12 bases between. This record belongs to a study of blood T cells in healthy people across ages. Primed by a sample-barcoded 5' primer and a J-beta primer mix, a second PCR proceeded for about 6 to 11 cycles. Every sample produced at least 2.5 million CDR3-containing paired-end reads. TCRdb called the 5' RACE reads again in MiXCR, with one record for every CDR3 protein. This table holds about 1.5 million distinct CDR3 sequences, 42% found once.

The chain carries TRBV2 and TRBJ1-1; D is ambiguous. The sequenced sample consisted of blood. The receptor comes from a woman aged 18 to 35 in good health. The chain's CDR3 is CASRLIQGTEAFF. The CDR3 DNA reads TGTGCCAGCAGATTAATACAAGGCACTGAAGCTTTCTTT.